This T cell receptor beta chain was captured in a study of T cell repertoires in cytomegalovirus infection (dated by TCRdb to between 2019 and 2020). Regarding the research as a whole: Alongside well-studied HLA-B-restricted epitopes, the peptide stimulations were aimed at recently identified HLA-C-restricted CMV epitopes, whose presentation resists viral immunomodulation. Donor HLA type was relevant to the analysis, as public TCR beta signatures indicated carriage of CMV infection together with the matching HLA type. Overall study outcomes, separate from this receptor: In the ex vivo response, HLA-C-restricted CMV-specific TCR beta clonotypes were dominant, and in two of eight donors the single most frequent clonotype came from this HLA-C-restricted group. In both this cohort and an independent cohort of several hundred donors, the cumulative frequency of public TCR beta family members distinguished carriers of CMV infection plus the relevant HLA type.

The data were produced on an Illumina HiSeq 1500. TCRdb reworked the public reads: Q25 trimming with fastp, MiXCR clone assembly, productive beta chains retained. Each entry is one CDR3 protein sequence, shown with its most common DNA and genes. The sample profile shows 140,000 to 150,000 distinct CDR3 sequences; more than 25% of them were found once. 52% of the sample is held by the ten biggest clonotypes. The CDR3 numbers 12 residues from cysteine through phenylalanine. The kept DNA is CDR3 alone, 36 bases in frame from the first base. Deletion took 3 bases off V and 1 base off J, with a span of 3 bases between the germline ends. This clonotype showed up just a few times. It has no known antigen specificity. The input lacks base qualities; no much larger clone sits a single base away. This specimen's treatment or condition label, per the study, means: in vitro stimulation with specific CMV peptide epitopes to enrich CMV-specific T cells.

The TCR sequence derives from a human donor in good health (CMV status not recorded). Some clones in this sample may be carry-over from other donors' samples. The chain joins TRBV12-3 or TRBV12-4 to TRBJ1-1, with the D gene not clear enough to name. The sample consisted of CD8+ T cells from cultured PBMCs, taken from culture after CMV antigen stimulation. The DNA reads as follows: TGTGCCAGCAGTTTCACGAACACTGAAGCTTTCTTT. Its protein reads: CASSFTNTEAFF.